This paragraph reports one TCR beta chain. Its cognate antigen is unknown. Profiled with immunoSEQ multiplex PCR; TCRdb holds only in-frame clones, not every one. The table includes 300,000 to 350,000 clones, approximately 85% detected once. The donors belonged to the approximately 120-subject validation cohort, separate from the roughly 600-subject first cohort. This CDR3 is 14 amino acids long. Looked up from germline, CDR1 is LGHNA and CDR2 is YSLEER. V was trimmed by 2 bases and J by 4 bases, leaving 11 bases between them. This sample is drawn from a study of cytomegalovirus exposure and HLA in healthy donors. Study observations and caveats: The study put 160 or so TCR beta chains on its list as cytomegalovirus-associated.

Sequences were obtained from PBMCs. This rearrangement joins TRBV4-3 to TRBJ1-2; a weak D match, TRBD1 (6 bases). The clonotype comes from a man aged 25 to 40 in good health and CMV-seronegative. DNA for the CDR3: TGCGCCAGCAGCCAAAGGGGGGAGGGCTATGGCTACACCTTC. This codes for CASSQRGEGYGYTF.